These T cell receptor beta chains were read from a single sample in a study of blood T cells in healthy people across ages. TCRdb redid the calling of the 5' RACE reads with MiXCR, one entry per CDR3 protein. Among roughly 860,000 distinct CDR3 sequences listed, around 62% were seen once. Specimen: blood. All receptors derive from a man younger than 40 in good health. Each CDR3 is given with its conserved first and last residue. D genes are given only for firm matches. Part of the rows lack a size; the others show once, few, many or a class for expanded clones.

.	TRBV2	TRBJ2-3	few	TGTGCCAGCAGTGTTGGGAGGTCTACGCAGTATTTT	CASSVGRSTQYF
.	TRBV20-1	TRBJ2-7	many	TGCAGTGCTAGAGAGGGCCCACTCTACGAGCAGTACTTC	CSAREGPLYEQYF
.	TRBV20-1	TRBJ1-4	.	TGCAGTGCTAGATTAGTTGAAAAACTGTTTTTT	CSARLVEKLFF
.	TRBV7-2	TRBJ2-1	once	TGTGCCAGCAGCCTCGGTGGGCGAACAAACAATGAGCAGTTCTTC	CASSLGGRTNNEQFF
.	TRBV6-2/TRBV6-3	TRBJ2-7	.	TGTGCCAGCAGCAACGACAGGAGGTACGAGCAGTACTTC	CASSNDRRYEQYF
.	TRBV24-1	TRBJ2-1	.	TGTGCCACCAGTGCTCCTACGGGGCTAGTCTCAGGGAATGAGCAGTTCTTC	CATSAPTGLVSGNEQFF
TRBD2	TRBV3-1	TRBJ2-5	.	TGTGCCAGCACCCAGCGGGGGCCCGTGGGAGAGACCCAGTACTTC	CASTQRGPVGETQYF
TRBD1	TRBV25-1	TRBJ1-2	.	TGTGCCAGCAGTGAGGGGGGACAGCTAACCTATGACTACACCTTC	CASSEGGQLTYDYTF
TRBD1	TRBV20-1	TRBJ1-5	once	TGCGGTGCTACAGAAATACAGGGGGACTTACGTAGCAATCAGCCCCAGCATTTT	CGATEIQGDLRSNQPQHF
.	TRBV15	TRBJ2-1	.	TGTGCCACCAGCAGAGATAGGGGGGGCAATGAGCAGTTCTTC	CATSRDRGGNEQFF
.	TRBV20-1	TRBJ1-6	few	TGCAGTGCTCCCCCCCGGCCCCTCCACTTT	CSAPPRPLHF
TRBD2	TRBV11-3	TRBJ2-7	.	TGTGCCAGCAGCTCTCCCACGCGGGAGGTAACTCGGAGCCACGAGCAGTACTTC	CASSSPTREVTRSHEQYF
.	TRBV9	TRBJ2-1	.	TGTGCCAGCAGCGGGGGAGGCCATGAGCAGTTCTTC	CASSGGGHEQFF
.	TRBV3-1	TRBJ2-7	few	TGTGCCAGCAGCCAAGGTGGAGGTACCCAGTACTTC	CASSQGGGTQYF
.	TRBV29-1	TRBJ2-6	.	TGCAGCGCCACAAGCGGGACAGCCGGGGCCAACGTCCTGACTTTC	CSATSGTAGANVLTF
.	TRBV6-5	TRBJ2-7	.	TGTGCCAGCAGTTACTTTAAGGGGCCCGAGCAGTACTTC	CASSYFKGPEQYF
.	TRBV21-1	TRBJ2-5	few	TGTGCCAGCAGCAAACCTCGGACAGGTCAAAAAGAGACCCAGTACTTC	CASSKPRTGQKETQYF
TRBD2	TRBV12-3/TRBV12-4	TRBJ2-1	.	TGTGCCAGCAGTTTAGCGAGGCCGCGGGGGGGAGACGGGTTCTTC	CASSLARPRGGDGFF